The present TCR beta chain was sequenced within a study of cytomegalovirus exposure and HLA in healthy donors. Study details: Of fewer than 450 genotyped donors, approximately 84% clustered with self-reported Caucasian donors.

Donors were nominally healthy when sampled, though unrecorded immune exposures were likely. Overall study results and limits: In a later analysis, a missense DCLRE1C variant was linked to TCR beta V- and J-gene trimming. A list of approximately 160 TCR beta chains associated with cytomegalovirus was given.

For this clone: The target antigen is unknown.

Looked up from germline, CDR1 is SGHRS and CDR2 is YFSETQ. The CDR3 consists of 15 residues. V lost 4 bases to trimming and J lost 5 bases; unmatched junction nucleotides: 8. Both 60 Vbeta primers and 13 Jbeta primers went into the PCR. The method was immunoSEQ multiplex PCR; TCRdb's version includes in-frame clones alone and lacks a portion of them. The sample lists 140,000 or so clones, more than 55% seen once, with around 6.3% in the top ten. Sequences were obtained from PBMCs. The rearrangement joins TRBV5-1 to TRBJ2-5; the match to TRBD1 covers 10 bases. This TCR was sampled from a woman between 55 and 75 years old in good health and CMV-seronegative. Written as DNA, the CDR3 is TGCGCCAGCAGCCAAAGACAGGGGGCGGGGGAGACCCAGTACTTC. Protein product: CASSQRQGAGETQYF.